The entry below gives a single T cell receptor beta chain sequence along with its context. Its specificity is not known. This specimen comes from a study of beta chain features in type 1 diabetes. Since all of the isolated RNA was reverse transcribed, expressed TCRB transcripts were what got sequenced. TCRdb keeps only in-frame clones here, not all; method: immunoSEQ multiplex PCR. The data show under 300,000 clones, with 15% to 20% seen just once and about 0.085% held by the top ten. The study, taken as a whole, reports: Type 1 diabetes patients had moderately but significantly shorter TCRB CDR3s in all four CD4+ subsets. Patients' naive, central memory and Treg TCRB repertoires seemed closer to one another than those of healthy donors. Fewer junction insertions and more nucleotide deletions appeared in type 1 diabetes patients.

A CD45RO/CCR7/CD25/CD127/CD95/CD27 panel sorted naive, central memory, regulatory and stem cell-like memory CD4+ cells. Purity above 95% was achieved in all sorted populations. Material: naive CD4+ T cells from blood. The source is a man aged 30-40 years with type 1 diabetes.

The CDR3 is CASSFGTGFYEQYF. As DNA, the CDR3 is TGTGCCAGCAGTTTCGGGACAGGGTTCTACGAGCAGTACTTC. This chain connects TRBV28 to TRBJ2-7; 9 nucleotides match TRBD1. V shed 3 bases, J shed 3 bases, and the junction held 3 bases outside the gene matches. In germline, CDR1 is MDHEN, CDR2 SYDVKM. This CDR3 is built from 14 residues.